These 20 T cell receptor beta chains originate from one sample sequenced in a study of cytomegalovirus exposure and HLA in healthy donors. The table came from immunoSEQ multiplex PCR; TCRdb's copy has only in-frame clones and leaves some out. Of tens of thousands of clones listed, 70% to 90% are singletons. Sequenced material: PBMCs. These receptors came from a woman under 30 in good health and CMV-seropositive.

The rearrangement links TRBV7-2 to TRBJ2-5; TRBD1 matches 9 bases. Germline CDR1 is SGHTA and CDR2 is FQGNSA. The CDR3 runs to 14 residues. V shed 5 bases and J 5 bases; nucleotides not matched to a gene: 6. The CDR3 DNA reads TGTGCCAGCAGCCCACAGGGGGCGGTGGAGACCCAGTACTTC. It specifies CASSPQGAVETQYF.

This sequence joins TRBV30 and TRBJ2-1, with D tentatively TRBD2 (5 bases). Trimming took off 0 bases at V and 0 bases at J, with 6 bases between the two ends. This CDR3 is 14 amino acids long. Germline V gene sequence: CDR1 GTSNPN, CDR2 SVGIG (reference sequence). DNA for the CDR3: TGTGCCTGGAGTGTACGGGGCTCCTACAATGAGCAGTTCTTC. Translating gives CAWSVRGSYNEQFF.

This clone came up once. This rearrangement joins TRBV4-2 to TRBJ1-5; 11 bases align to TRBD1. CDR1 and CDR2 (germline): LGHNA, YNFKEQ. The CDR3 runs to 19 residues. V shed 4 bases and J 0 bases; nucleotides not matched to a gene: 11. This chain's CDR3 is CASSLGTGGKIYSNQPQHF. The CDR3 DNA is TGTGCCAGCAGCCTCGGGACAGGGGGAAAAATTTATAGCAATCAGCCCCAGCATTTT.

The V call is TRBV6-5, the J call TRBJ2-5; perhaps TRBD1 as D (6 bases). The germline CDR1 and CDR2 sequences are MNHEY and SVGAGI. CDR3 length: 13 residues. V was shortened by 4 bases and J by 2 bases, with 8 bases between the two germline ends. In DNA, the CDR3 is TGTGCCAGCAGTTGGGGGCTTCAAGAGACCCAGTACTTC. Its protein is CASSWGLQETQYF.

V gene TRBV7-6 combines with J gene TRBJ2-1, with TRBD2 matching 12 bases. The CDR3 length is 15 residues. Trimming cost V 5 bases and J 3 bases; bases outside gene matches: 2. Per the germline V gene, CDR1 is SGHVS and CDR2 is FNYEAQ. This CDR3 is CASSRTSGDYNEQFF. In DNA, the CDR3 is TGTGCCAGCAGCCGGACTAGCGGGGACTACAATGAGCAGTTCTTC. Supplemented by reference TRBV7-6 and TRBJ2-1, the full variable domain reads GAGVSQSPRYKVTKRGQDVALRCDPISGHVSLYWYRQALGQGPEFLTYFNYEAQQDKSGLPNDRFSAERPEGSISTLTIQRTEQRDSAMYRCASSRTSGDYNEQFFGPGTRLTVL.

The gene calls are TRBV4-1 and TRBJ2-1; 13 bases fit TRBD2. V lost 2 bases and J lost 3; bases outside the gene matches: 4. Per germline, CDR1 MGHRA and CDR2 YSYEKL. The CDR3 is 17 amino acids. This CDR3 reads CASSQLTSGRNYNEQFF. The CDR3 coding sequence is TGCGCCAGCAGCCAACTGACTAGCGGGAGGAACTACAATGAGCAGTTCTTC.

The chain links TRBV15 to TRBJ2-1; unclear D gene. The CDR3 is 15 residues long. CDR1 is LNHNV and CDR2 is YYDKDF in the germline V gene (reference sequence). Trimming stripped 4 bases from V and 12 bases from J, with 22 bases between. The CDR3 bases are TGTGCCACCAGCACCCCTTCAGGCCTGTCCGCTCGGCAGTTCTTC. It specifies CATSTPSGLSARQFF.

The gene calls are TRBV19 and TRBJ2-7; the D gene is possibly TRBD1 (6 bases). Looked up from germline, CDR1 is LNHDA and CDR2 is SQIVND (reference sequence). Trimming removed 5 bases from V and 3 bases from J, with 14 bases in between. The CDR3 is made up of 14 amino acids. This chain's CDR3 is CASSRFGRGYEQYF. The CDR3, as DNA: TGTGCCAGTAGTCGGTTTGGCAGGGGCTACGAGCAGTACTTC.

This clone was seen just once. The gene calls are TRBV28 and TRBJ1-2; a weak D match, TRBD1 (5 bases). V was shortened by 2 bases and J by 0 bases, with 13 bases between the two germline ends. Per germline, CDR1 MDHEN and CDR2 SYDVKM. This CDR3 spans 16 amino acids. CDR3 in DNA: TGTGCCAGCAGTTTACCCAGGGTAAAAACTAACTATGGCTACACCTTC. Amino acid sequence: CASSLPRVKTNYGYTF.

The chain combines TRBV30 with TRBJ2-7, with D perhaps matching TRBD2 (6 bases). Trimming left V 2 bases short and J 5 bases short, with 13 bases between. This CDR3 has 13 amino acids. CDR1 GTSNPN and CDR2 SVGIG come from the germline V gene (reference sequence). The CDR3 region is CAWSNGGVDEQYF. The CDR3 DNA sequence: TGTGCCTGGAGTAACGGAGGGGTTGACGAGCAGTACTTC.

The chain carries TRBV19 and TRBJ1-1; D remains ambiguous. The CDR3 is 12 amino acids. From germline, CDR1 is LNHDA and CDR2 SQIVND (reference sequence). V was shortened by 1 base and J by 11 bases, with 11 bases between the two germline ends. For the CDR3, the DNA is TGTGCCAGTAGTATAGGCCCAGCGGGGGCTTTCTTT. Encoded protein: CASSIGPAGAFF.

The chain couples TRBV6-5 to TRBJ1-2; D is uncertain. V was trimmed by 8 bases and J by 2 bases, leaving 3 bases between them. This CDR3 contains 10 residues. Germline lookup yields CDR1 MNHEY and CDR2 SVGAGI. This chain's CDR3 is CASGNYGYTF. CDR3 DNA sequence: TGTGCCAGCGGCAACTATGGCTACACCTTC.

This clone appeared a few times. This rearrangement joins TRBV5-5 to TRBJ1-2, with a tentative D call TRBD1 (6 bases). The V and J ends lost 4 bases and 8 bases respectively, with 18 bases between them. Per germline, CDR1 SGHKS and CDR2 YYEKEE (reference sequence). This CDR3 contains 14 residues. In DNA form, the CDR3 reads TGTGCCAGCAGCCAGGGGACCCCAGGGTGGGGCTACACCTTC. It codes for CASSQGTPGWGYTF.

The rearrangement links TRBV6-4 to TRBJ2-3; 10 bases are a match to TRBD1. The trim removed 3 bases at V and 4 bases at J, leaving 4 bases unmatched. Germline CDR1 and CDR2: MRHNA and SNTAGT. The CDR3 totals 15 residues. CDR3: CASSETGGESDTQYF. The CDR3 DNA follows: TGTGCCAGCAGTGAGACAGGGGGCGAGTCAGATACGCAGTATTTT.

J is TRBJ2-7 and V is TRBV28, with 9 nucleotides matching TRBD1. This CDR3 is 15 amino acids long. Germline V lookup: CDR1 MDHEN, CDR2 SYDVKM. V trimming: 3 bases; J trimming: 5 bases; junction bases outside the gene matches: 8. The CDR3 bases are TGTGCCAGCAGTTTCTCCGGGACAGGGTCCCACGAGCAGTACTTC. It yields the protein CASSFSGTGSHEQYF. The full variable domain, its missing parts supplied by reference TRBV28 and TRBJ2-7, is DVKVTQSSRYLVKRTGEKVFLECVQDMDHENMFWYRQDPGLGLRLIYFSYDVKMKEKGDIPEGYSVSREKKERFSLILESASTNQTSMYLCASSFSGTGSHEQYFGPGTRLTVT.

This chain connects TRBV5-4 to TRBJ2-7; possible D gene TRBD2, 6 bases. Germline-derived CDR1 and CDR2 are SGHNT and YYREEE (reference sequence). The CDR3 runs to 15 residues. The V gene lost 2 bases and the J gene lost 1 base, with 13 bases spanning the gap. DNA of the CDR3: TGTGCCAGCAGCTTCGGCGGAGGGAGATCCTACGAGCAGTACTTC. Translation gives CASSFGGGRSYEQYF. The full variable domain, with the rest looked up from reference TRBV5-4 and TRBJ2-7, is ETGVTQSPTHLIKTRGQQVTLRCSSQSGHNTVSWYQQALGQGPQFIFQYYREEENGRGNFPPRFSGLQFPNYSSELNVNALELDDSALYLCASSFGGGRSYEQYFGPGTRLTVT.

V and J are TRBV13 and TRBJ2-7; D is undetermined. CDR3 size: 11 residues. Trimming left V 1 base short and J 7 bases short, with 5 bases between. Germline CDR1 is PRHDT and CDR2 is FYEKMQ (reference sequence). CDR3 amino acids: CASSLDWEQYF. The CDR3 DNA follows: TGTGCCAGCAGCTTAGACTGGGAGCAGTACTTC.

The chain has TRBV5-6 and TRBJ1-2, with a possible D match to TRBD1 (6 bases). Deletions cut 2 bases from V and 8 bases from J, with 16 bases between. CDR1 is SGHDT, CDR2 YYEEEE, per germline. CDR3 length: 14 residues. The CDR3 DNA reads as TGTGCCAGCAGCTTCCCGGGGGGCGGGGAAGGCTACACCTTC. It translates to CASSFPGGGEGYTF.

The chain carries TRBV4-3 and TRBJ2-6, with 7 bases lining up with TRBD2. This CDR3 is built from 18 residues. CDR1 LGHNA and CDR2 YSLEER come from the germline V gene. V shed 0 bases and J 2 bases; nucleotides not matched to a gene: 7. The DNA for the CDR3 is TGCGCCAGCAGCCAAGATCGGCGGGGGTCGGCTGGGGCCAACGTCCTGACTTTC. It yields the protein CASSQDRRGSAGANVLTF.

This chain connects TRBV21-1 to TRBJ1-5. TRBV21-1 is tagged as a pseudogene. The CDR3 extends over 15 amino acids. CDR3 residues: CASSPSRGRNQPQHF. Written as DNA, the CDR3 is TGTGCCAGCAGCCCGAGTCGGGGTCGCAATCAGCCCCAGCATTTT.